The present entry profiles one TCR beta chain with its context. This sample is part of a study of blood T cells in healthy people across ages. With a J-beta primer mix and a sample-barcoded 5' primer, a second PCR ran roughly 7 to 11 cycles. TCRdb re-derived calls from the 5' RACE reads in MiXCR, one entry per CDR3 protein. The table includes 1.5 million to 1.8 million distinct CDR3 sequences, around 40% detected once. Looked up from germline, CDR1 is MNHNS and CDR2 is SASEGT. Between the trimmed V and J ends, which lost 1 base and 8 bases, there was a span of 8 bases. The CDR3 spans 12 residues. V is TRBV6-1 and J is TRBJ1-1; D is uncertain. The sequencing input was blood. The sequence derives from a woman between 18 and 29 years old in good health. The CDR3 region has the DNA TGTGCCAGCAGTGAAGTAGGCAGAGAAGCTTTCTTT. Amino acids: CASSEVGREAFF.